This T cell receptor beta chain emerged from a study of T cell responses to AZD1222 COVID-19 vaccine. Assay: immunoSEQ multiplex PCR; the TCRdb copy retains only in-frame clones and omits some. The top ten hold around 27% of the sample, which has 120,000 or so clones, approximately 80% seen once. Germline-derived CDR1 and CDR2 are SEHNR and FQNEAQ (reference sequence). This CDR3 region has 13 residues. Trimming pared 4 bases from V and 3 bases from J, leaving 9 bases between. The receptor was isolated from an adult who received the AZD1222 COVID-19 vaccine. Material: peripheral blood, obtained 28 days after the second AZD1222 dose. The chain carries TRBV7-9 and TRBJ2-5, with D uncertain. CDR3 residues: CASSSLWEETQYF. The CDR3 nucleotides are TGTGCCAGCAGCTCCTTGTGGGAAGAGACCCAGTACTTC. The complete variable domain, with remaining parts taken from reference TRBV7-9 and TRBJ2-5, reads DTGVSQNPRHKITKRGQNVTFRCDPISEHNRLYWYRQTLGQGPEFLTYFQNEAQLEKSRLLSDRFSAERPKGSFSTLEIQRTEQGDSAMYLCASSSLWEETQYFGPGTRLLVL.